This T cell receptor (beta chain) stems from a study of OX40 agonist ivuxolimab in advanced cancers. The study, taken as a whole, reports: Determination of antigen specificity was not performed for the expanded peripheral T cells. At 0.1 to 3.0 mg/kg, CD4+ and CD8+ blood T cells expanded clonally by week 6.

CDR1 SGHAT and CDR2 FQNNGV come from the germline V gene. The germline V and J ends were trimmed by 1 base and 1 base, with 9 bases remaining between them. The CDR3 extends over 15 amino acids. Clones were sequenced by immunoSEQ multiplex PCR, and TCRdb holds only the in-frame ones, with some missing. This sample has tens of thousands of clones, with approximately 90% found just once. Blood sampling was done at baseline, cycle 4 day 1, and cycle 7 day 1. Notes on this clone: The antigen remains undetermined.

The specimen was CD4+ or CD8+ T cells sorted from blood, collected in a trial of the OX40 agonist ivuxolimab. The rearrangement links TRBV11-2 to TRBJ2-3; D possibly corresponds to TRBD2 (6 bases). This receptor was identified in an adult with an advanced solid tumor such as melanoma, head and neck, liver or kidney cancer. CDR3 in amino acids: CASSLVAGRTDTQYF. CDR3 DNA sequence: TGTGCCAGCAGCTTAGTGGCGGGGCGCACAGATACGCAGTATTTT.